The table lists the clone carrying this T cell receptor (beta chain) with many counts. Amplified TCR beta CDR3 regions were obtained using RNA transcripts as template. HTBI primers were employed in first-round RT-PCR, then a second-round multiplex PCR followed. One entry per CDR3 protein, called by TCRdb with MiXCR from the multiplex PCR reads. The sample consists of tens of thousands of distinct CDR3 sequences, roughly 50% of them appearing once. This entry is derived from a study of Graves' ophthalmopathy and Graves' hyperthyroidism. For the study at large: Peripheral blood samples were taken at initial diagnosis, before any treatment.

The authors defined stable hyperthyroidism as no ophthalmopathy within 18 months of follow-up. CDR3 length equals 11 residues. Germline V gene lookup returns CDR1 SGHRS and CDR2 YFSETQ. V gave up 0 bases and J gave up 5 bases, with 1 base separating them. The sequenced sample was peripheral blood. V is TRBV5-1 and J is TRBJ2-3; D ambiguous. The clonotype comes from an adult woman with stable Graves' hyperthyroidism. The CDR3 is CASSLVDTQYF. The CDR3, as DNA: TGCGCCAGCAGCTTGGTAGATACGCAGTATTTT.